The T cell receptor (beta chain) under discussion was sequenced for a study of blood T cell repertoires in COVID-19 (dated by TCRdb to the early 2020s). With regard to the full study: The collaborator samples originated in the United States, Italy and Spain and spanned the acute and convalescent phases of COVID-19. The prospective study material was composed of cDNA or gDNA derived from T cells, B-cell-depleted T cells, or PBMCs. Deeply sampled blood TCRbeta repertoires from subjects exposed to, actively infected with, or recovered from COVID-19 were included in the dataset. A freely available public database, intended as a resource for researchers studying the immune response to SARS-CoV-2, is where the repertoires were released. The samples were drawn from two sources: the first 160 participants of the ongoing ImmuneRACE study, and about 1,300 subjects contributed by 6 global collaborators. A de-identified subject ID, COVID-19 status, age in years and sex were almost always included in the sample metadata. Where available, HLA class I and class II types were taken from metadata supplied by the sample provider and were not determined by assay-based typing. Paper-wide results and their limitations: The quantity of clinical and demographic metadata differed by source and by participant and was supplied without curation.

One collaborating source in Seattle enrolled patients during active infection and followed them longitudinally through the course of disease. Whole blood was collected in K2EDTA tubes by collaborating institutions according to the institutions' own protocols. For TCRbeta analysis, collaborators shipped samples in one of three forms: frozen whole blood, isolated PBMCs, or DNA extracted from either of those sample types. As encoded in the germline V gene, CDR1 is SGHVS while CDR2 is FNYEAQ. The CDR3, cysteine through phenylalanine, is 20 amino acids long. The sequence is cut down to CDR3 DNA, 60 bases in frame from base 1. The germline V end is reduced by 0 bases and the J end by 0 bases; junction bases left unmatched: 8. Comments on this clone: Its antigen is still unknown. Base qualities are not provided; no much larger clone lies one nucleotide away.

TCRbeta CDR3 regions were amplified from genomic DNA using the immunoSEQ Assay, a bias-controlled multiplex PCR. Concerning the study's data processing: Nucleated cell counts per sample were estimated from amplification of reference gene primers within the assay. Sequence reads were collapsed and filtered to measure the absolute abundance of every unique TCRbeta CDR3 rearrangement. For each sample, productive Simpson clonality was calculated as the square root of Simpson's diversity index across productive rearrangements. This is the immuneACCESS table as TCRdb keeps it, with only in-frame sequences that have V and J called. A part of the clones is gone; compared with another copy, unresolved V genes explain less than half, and the rest is unexplained. That table supplies the V and J calls and clone size; D and trimming were determined from the DNA. A total of roughly 340,000 clones appear in this sample, roughly 86% of them only once. 6% to 8% of the sample lies in the top ten.

The V and J segments used are TRBV7-6 and TRBJ2-2, with 12 bases aligning to TRBD2. Material for sequencing was peripheral blood. The sequence derives from a woman in her seventies with COVID-19, enrolled during active disease. The CDR3 sequence is CASSLALTSGGPANTGELFF. The DNA reads TGTGCCAGCAGCTTAGCGCTGACTAGCGGGGGCCCTGCGAACACCGGGGAGCTGTTTTTT.